Listed below are T cell receptor beta chains from one sample, sequenced in a study of shared clonotypes between healthy human individuals. Using immunoSEQ multiplex PCR, the repertoire was profiled, and TCRdb retains in-frame clones only, with some absent. Altogether 2 million to 3 million clones are present, over 85% being singletons, with the ten largest covering roughly 0.39%. Sequencing was performed on naive CD4+ T cells from PBMCs. The receptors were gathered from a man in his late teens or twenties in good health. Some clones in this sample may be carry-over from other donors' samples. The CDR3 runs from the conserved cysteine through the conserved F or W. D genes are given only for firm matches. Clone size is not always given. Where it is, it says once, few, many or a class for expanded clones.

J gene | V gene | D gene | clone size | CDR3 DNA | CDR3 protein
TRBJ2-1 | TRBV20-1 | . | . | TGCAGTGCGTCCCCCCAGTTCTTC | CSASPQFF
TRBJ2-7 | TRBV18 | TRBD2 | . | TGTGCCAGCTCACCACGCCTTCCGGTAACTAGCGGGAGGAGTCCCTCCTACGAGCAGTACTTC | CASSPRLPVTSGRSPSYEQYF
TRBJ2-7 | TRBV18 | . | . | TGTGCCAGCTCAGTAACGCCGGGCCCCCTTGGAGTTCCCTACGAGCAGTACTTC | CASSVTPGPLGVPYEQYF
TRBJ2-3 | TRBV6-5 | TRBD1 | . | TGTGCCAGCAGAAGACAGGGGAGCACAGATACGCAGTATTTT | CASRRQGSTDTQYF
TRBJ2-5 | TRBV7-9 | TRBD2 | . | TGTGCCAGCAGCTCAATCGAGACTAGCGGGAGCGGGACCCAGTACTTC | CASSSIETSGSGTQYF
TRBJ2-1 | TRBV30 | . | . | TGTGCCTGGAAGGGGGTAAGACCCTACAATGAGCAGTTCTTC | CAWKGVRPYNEQFF
TRBJ1-5 | TRBV6-5 | TRBD1 | once | TGTGCCAGCTCACCGGGACAGGGAAATCAGCCCCAGCATTTT | CASSPGQGNQPQHF
TRBJ1-2 | TRBV20-1 | . | . | TGCAGTGCTTCACGGGGGAAGGGCTACACCTTC | CSASRGKGYTF
TRBJ2-7 | TRBV15 | . | . | TGTGCCACCAGCAGAGTTTACGCCGAGCAGTACTTC | CATSRVYAEQYF
TRBJ1-3 | TRBV7-3 | . | . | TGTGCCAGCAGCTTAATTTGTCCCGGAAACACCATATATTTT | CASSLICPGNTIYF
TRBJ2-1 | TRBV5-1 | . | once | TGCGCCAGCAGCTTGGGCGGTGGGACCGACAATGAGCAGTTCTTC | CASSLGGGTDNEQFF
TRBJ2-1 | TRBV4-1 | . | once | TGCGCCAGCAGCCAAGTGAGGCAGGGACTCTACAATGAGCAGTTCTTC | CASSQVRQGLYNEQFF
TRBJ1-2 | TRBV7-2 | . | . | TGTGCCAGCAGCTTTAGCCCTCGGGGGAACTATGGCTACACCTTC | CASSFSPRGNYGYTF
TRBJ2-1 | TRBV27 | TRBD2 | . | TGTGCCAGCAGTTTTAGTCTTAGCGGGAGACATGAGCAGTTCTTC | CASSFSLSGRHEQFF
TRBJ2-5 | TRBV10-3 | . | once | TGTGCCGTTTCGGACTCGTCAACCCAGTACTTC | CAVSDSSTQYF
TRBJ1-6 | TRBV27 | . | . | TGTGCCAGCAGTTTAGGGACCGGGGCACCCCTCCACTTT | CASSLGTGAPLHF
TRBJ2-3 | TRBV11-2 | . | . | TGTGCCAGCAGCTTACCCGGGAATACGCAGTATTTT | CASSLPGNTQYF
TRBJ2-7 | TRBV30 | TRBD2 | . | TGTGCCTGGAGGACTAGCGGGAGTATATACGAGCAGTACTTC | CAWRTSGSIYEQYF
TRBJ1-2 | TRBV7-3 | . | . | TGTGCCAGCAGCTTACAAGCAGCTAAGGATGGCTACACCTTC | CASSLQAAKDGYTF
TRBJ1-1 | TRBV28 | TRBD1 | . | TGTGCCAGCAGTTTAATCCAGGGGGCGGGGAACACTGAAGCTTTCTTT | CASSLIQGAGNTEAFF